This record looks at one TCR beta chain sequence and its context. Its antigen specificity is not known. The record has no base qualities; no much larger clone is one base away. Participants in the prospective study were enrolled through a virtual design, were aged roughly 18 to 95 years, and lived in approximately 25 United States geographic areas. In the prospective study, cohorts were assigned on the basis of participant-reported clinical history obtained from a screening survey and a study questionnaire. In the prospective study, whole blood, serum and a nasopharyngeal or oropharyngeal swab were collected from each participant by mobile phlebotomists. Additional blood draws and questionnaires over an approximately two-month period could optionally be provided by prospective study participants. Prospective study blood samples were shipped either frozen or at room temperature before DNA extraction.

This sample is drawn from a study of blood T cell repertoires in COVID-19 (dated by TCRdb to 2019 to 2021). In terms of the full investigation: Samples covering the acute and convalescent phases of COVID-19 were provided by collaborators in the United States, Italy and Spain. The material from the prospective study consisted of cDNA or gDNA derived from T cells, B-cell-depleted T cells, or PBMCs. The dataset comprised deeply sampled blood TCRbeta repertoires from subjects exposed to, actively infected with, or recovered from COVID-19. The repertoires were released in a freely available public database meant as a resource for research on the immune response to SARS-CoV-2. Samples were obtained from the ongoing ImmuneRACE study (first 160 participants) and from 1,200 or so subjects provided by 6 global collaborators. Nearly every sample came with metadata listing a de-identified subject ID, COVID-19 status, age in years and sex. Where available, HLA class I and class II types were taken from metadata supplied by the sample provider and were not determined by assay-based typing. The full study reports these points: The quantity of clinical and demographic metadata differed by source and by participant and was supplied without curation.

TCRbeta CDR3 regions were amplified from genomic DNA using the immunoSEQ Assay, a bias-controlled multiplex PCR. In the authors' own workflow: The number of nucleated cells in each sample was estimated from the amplification of reference gene primers within the assay. To quantify the absolute abundance of each unique TCRbeta CDR3 rearrangement, sequence reads were collapsed and filtered. Productive Simpson clonality was computed per sample as the square root of Simpson's diversity index over productive rearrangements. The clones in this table, taken by TCRdb from immuneACCESS, are in-frame only. Not every clone is retained; where verified, under half of the shortfall comes from an unresolved V gene, and the cause of the rest is unknown. D and trimming come from the DNA, and the V and J calls and clone size come from that table. The sample table contains about 260,000 clones; only one count was recorded for 75% to 90% of them. The ten largest account for over 3.5% of the sample.

Taken from the germline V gene, the CDR1 and CDR2 loops are ENHRY and SYGVKD. V is clipped by 3 bases and J by 7 bases, and the sequence between their germline boundaries is 9 bases long. Measured from the cysteine to the phenylalanine, the CDR3 is 13 residues long. Kept here is only the CDR3 DNA, which spans 39 bases and is read in frame from base 1. The chain is made from TRBV10-3 and TRBJ1-4, with the D segment identity uncertain. Sequenced material: PBMCs or T cells enriched from blood (not recorded which). The TCR was taken from a woman in her 30s with acute COVID-19. Here the CDR3 is given as CAISDGAPEKLFF. The DNA sequence reads TGTGCCATCAGTGATGGAGCTCCTGAAAAACTGTTTTTT.